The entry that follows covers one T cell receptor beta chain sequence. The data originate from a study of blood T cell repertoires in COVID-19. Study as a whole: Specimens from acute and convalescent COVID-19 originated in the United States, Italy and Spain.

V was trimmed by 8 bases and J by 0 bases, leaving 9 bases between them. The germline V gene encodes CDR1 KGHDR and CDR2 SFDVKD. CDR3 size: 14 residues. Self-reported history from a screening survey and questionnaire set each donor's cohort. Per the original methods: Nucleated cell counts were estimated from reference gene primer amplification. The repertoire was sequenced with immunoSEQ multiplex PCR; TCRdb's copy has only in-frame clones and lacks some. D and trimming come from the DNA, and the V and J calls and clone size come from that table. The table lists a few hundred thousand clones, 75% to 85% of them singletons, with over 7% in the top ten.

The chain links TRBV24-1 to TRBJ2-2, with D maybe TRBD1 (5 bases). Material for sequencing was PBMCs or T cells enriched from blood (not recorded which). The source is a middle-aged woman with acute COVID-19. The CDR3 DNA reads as TGTGCCACCAAAACAGGCACGAACACCGGGGAGCTGTTTTTT. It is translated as CATKTGTNTGELFF.